Listed below are T cell receptor beta chains from one sample, sequenced in a study of response to subunit inactivated influenza vaccine. TCRdb fed the RT-PCR reads into MiXCR, producing one record per CDR3 protein. The sample includes 280,000 or so distinct CDR3 sequences, 20% to 25% of them seen just once. The sequenced sample was PBMCs from blood, obtained approximately 20 months after vaccination. The source of these receptors is a man between 45 and 75 years old who received an inactivated influenza vaccine. The CDR3 runs from the conserved cysteine through the conserved F or W. The D gene is left open where the match is weak. Size tells how often a clone was seen (once, few, many) or the class of an expanded clone, and some rows leave it out.

D gene	V gene	CDR3 length	J gene	clone size	CDR3 protein	CDR3 DNA
.	TRBV9	11	TRBJ2-2	few	CASSAPGELFF	TGTGCCAGCAGCGCCCCCGGGGAGCTGTTTTTT
.	TRBV23-1	16	TRBJ1-1	.	CASSQSRAGQNTEAFF	TGCGCCAGCAGTCAATCGAGGGCAGGGCAGAACACTGAAGCTTTCTTT
.	TRBV5-1	13	TRBJ1-2	few	CASSLNSEYGYTF	TGCGCCAGCAGCTTGAACAGTGAATATGGCTACACCTTC
.	TRBV11-2	11	TRBJ2-1	.	CASSALEGQFF	TGTGCCAGCAGCGCTCTAGAAGGGCAGTTCTTC
.	TRBV27	14	TRBJ2-7	.	CASSLQGSRNEQYF	TGTGCCAGCAGTTTACAGGGAAGTCGGAACGAGCAGTACTTC
.	TRBV12-3/TRBV12-4	14	TRBJ1-1	.	CASSSRVGSPEAFF	TGTGCCAGCAGCTCCAGGGTAGGGAGCCCTGAAGCTTTCTTT
.	TRBV5-1	12	TRBJ2-7	.	CASSPNRAEQYF	TGCGCCAGCAGCCCGAACAGGGCCGAGCAGTACTTC
.	TRBV20-1	14	TRBJ2-2	.	CSAHIGRVNGELFF	TGCAGTGCCCATATAGGAAGGGTTAACGGGGAGCTGTTTTTT
TRBD2	TRBV2	15	TRBJ2-1	.	CASSEEGAGANEQFF	TGTGCCAGCAGTGAAGAAGGAGCGGGAGCCAATGAGCAGTTCTTC
.	TRBV9	15	TRBJ2-3	few	CATYPGPDSTDTQYF	TGTGCCACATATCCGGGACCCGACTCAACAGATACGCAGTATTTT
.	TRBV5-6	15	TRBJ2-3	few	CASSLVTLSTDTQYF	TGTGCCAGCAGCTTGGTGACACTTAGCACAGATACGCAGTATTTT
TRBD1	TRBV20-1	14	TRBJ2-2	.	CSAAGTANTGELFF	TGCAGTGCAGCTGGGACAGCCAACACCGGGGAGCTGTTTTTT
.	TRBV28	15	TRBJ2-7	.	CASSPWGAAFYEQYF	TGTGCCAGCAGTCCTTGGGGGGCCGCTTTCTACGAGCAGTACTTC
.	TRBV10-1	18	TRBJ2-3	.	CASSESAGLATSTDTQYF	TGCGCCAGCAGTGAGTCCGCTGGGCTAGCCACCAGCACAGATACGCAGTATTTT
.	TRBV7-9	10	TRBJ1-1	.	CATLGGEAFF	TGTGCCACCCTGGGAGGGGAAGCTTTCTTT
.	TRBV20-1	11	TRBJ1-2	few	CSALSNYGYTF	TGCAGTGCTCTCTCTAACTATGGCTACACCTTC
.	TRBV7-6	14	TRBJ1-2	.	CASSPGQGTYGYTF	TGTGCCAGCAGCCCCGGGCAGGGGACCTATGGCTACACCTTC
.	TRBV7-9	13	TRBJ2-7	.	CASSLAPFYEQYF	TGTGCCAGCAGCTTAGCGCCTTTCTACGAGCAGTACTTC
.	TRBV6-4	13	TRBJ2-1	.	CASSVDRYNEQFF	TGTGCCAGCAGTGTAGACCGATACAATGAGCAGTTCTTC
.	TRBV4-2	15	TRBJ1-2	.	CASSQDLSESYGYTF	TGTGCCAGCAGCCAAGATCTATCGGAGAGCTATGGCTACACCTTC
.	TRBV7-2	15	TRBJ2-2	.	CASRPGVGHSGELFF	TGTGCCAGCAGGCCCGGGGTAGGGCATAGCGGGGAGCTGTTTTTT
.	TRBV29-1	12	TRBJ1-1	many	CSAVRQNTEAFF	TGCAGCGCGGTAAGGCAGAACACTGAAGCTTTCTTT